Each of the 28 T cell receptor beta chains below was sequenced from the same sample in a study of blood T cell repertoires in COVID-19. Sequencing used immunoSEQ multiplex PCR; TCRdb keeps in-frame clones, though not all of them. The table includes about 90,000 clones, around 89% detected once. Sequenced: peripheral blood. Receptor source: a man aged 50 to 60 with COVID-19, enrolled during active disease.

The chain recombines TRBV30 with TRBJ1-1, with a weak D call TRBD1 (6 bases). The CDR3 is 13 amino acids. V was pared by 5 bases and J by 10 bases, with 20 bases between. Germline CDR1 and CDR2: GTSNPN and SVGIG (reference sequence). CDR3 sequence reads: CAWLPRGASGAFF. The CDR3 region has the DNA TGTGCCTGGCTTCCCCGGGGGGCCTCTGGAGCTTTCTTT.

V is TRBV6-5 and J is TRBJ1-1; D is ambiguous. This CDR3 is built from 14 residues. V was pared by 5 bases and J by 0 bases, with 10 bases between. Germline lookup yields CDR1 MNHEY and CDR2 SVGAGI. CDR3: CASSLLPMNTEAFF. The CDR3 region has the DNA TGTGCCAGCAGTCTCCTACCCATGAACACTGAAGCTTTCTTT.

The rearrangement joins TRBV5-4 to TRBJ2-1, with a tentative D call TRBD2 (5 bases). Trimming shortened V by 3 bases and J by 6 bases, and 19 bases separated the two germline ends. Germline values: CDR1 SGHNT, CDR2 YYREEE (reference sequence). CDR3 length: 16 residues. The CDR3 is CASSSGLSTYSNEQFF. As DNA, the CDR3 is TGTGCCAGCAGCTCCGGACTTTCTACATACAGCAATGAGCAGTTCTTC.

CDR3 in DNA: TGCGCCAGCAGCCTCGGCATTGGCAGGAACCCCTACGAGCAGTACTTC. Translating gives CASSLGIGRNPYEQYF. The chain is built from TRBV5-1 and TRBJ2-7, with D hard to call. CDR3 length: 16 residues. The V end lost 4 bases, the J end lost 2 bases, and 19 bases lay between the germline ends. Germline V lookup: CDR1 SGHRS, CDR2 YFSETQ. The full variable domain, rest sourced from reference TRBV5-1 and TRBJ2-7, is KAGVTQTPRYLIKTRGQQVTLSCSPISGHRSVSWYQQTPGQGLQFLFEYFSETQRNKGNFPGRFSGRQFSNSRSEMNVSTLELGDSALYLCASSLGIGRNPYEQYFGPGTRLTVT.

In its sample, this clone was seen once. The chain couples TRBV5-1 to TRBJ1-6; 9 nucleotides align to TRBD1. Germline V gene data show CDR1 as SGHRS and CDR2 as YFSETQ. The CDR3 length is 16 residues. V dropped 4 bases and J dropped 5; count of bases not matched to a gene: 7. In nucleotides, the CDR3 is TGCGCCAGCAGCGCCGGGACAGGGAACAATAATTCACCCCTCCACTTT. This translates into CASSAGTGNNNSPLHF. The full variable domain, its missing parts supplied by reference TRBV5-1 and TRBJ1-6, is KAGVTQTPRYLIKTRGQQVTLSCSPISGHRSVSWYQQTPGQGLQFLFEYFSETQRNKGNFPGRFSGRQFSNSRSEMNVSTLELGDSALYLCASSAGTGNNNSPLHFGNGTRLTVT.

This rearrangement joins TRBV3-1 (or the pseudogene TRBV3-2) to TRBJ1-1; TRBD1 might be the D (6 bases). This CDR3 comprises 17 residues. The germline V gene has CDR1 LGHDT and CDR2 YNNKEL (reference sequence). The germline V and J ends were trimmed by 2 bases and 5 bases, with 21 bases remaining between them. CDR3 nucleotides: TGTGCCAGCAGCCAACCCCGGGACACCCGCGGGAGGACTGAAGCTTTCTTT. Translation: CASSQPRDTRGRTEAFF.

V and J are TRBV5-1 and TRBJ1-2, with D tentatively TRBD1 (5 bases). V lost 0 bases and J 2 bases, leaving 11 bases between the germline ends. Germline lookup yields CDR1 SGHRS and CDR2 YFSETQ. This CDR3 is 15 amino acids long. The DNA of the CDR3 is TGCGCCAGCAGCTTGGAAGTCAGGGTAAACTATGGCTACACCTTC. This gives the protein CASSLEVRVNYGYTF.

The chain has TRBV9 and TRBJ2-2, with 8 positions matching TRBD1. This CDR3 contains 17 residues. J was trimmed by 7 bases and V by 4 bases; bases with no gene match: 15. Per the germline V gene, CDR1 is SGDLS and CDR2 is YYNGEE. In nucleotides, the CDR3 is TGTGCCAGCAGCCAGCGACAGGGGACCCGCGGGATCGGGGAGCTGTTTTTT. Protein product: CASSQRQGTRGIGELFF.

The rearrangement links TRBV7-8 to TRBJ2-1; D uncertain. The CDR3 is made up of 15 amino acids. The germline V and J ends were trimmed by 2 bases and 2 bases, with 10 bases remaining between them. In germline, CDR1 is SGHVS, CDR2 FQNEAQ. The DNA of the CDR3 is TGTGCCAGCAGCTTATTAGACACCGCCTACAATGAGCAGTTCTTC. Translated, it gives CASSLLDTAYNEQFF.

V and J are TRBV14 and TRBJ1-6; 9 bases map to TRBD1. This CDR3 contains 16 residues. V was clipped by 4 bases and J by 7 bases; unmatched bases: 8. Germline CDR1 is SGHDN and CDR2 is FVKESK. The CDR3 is CASSRPDRGHNSPLHF. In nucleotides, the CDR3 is TGTGCCAGCAGCCGCCCGGACAGGGGACACAATTCACCCCTCCACTTT.

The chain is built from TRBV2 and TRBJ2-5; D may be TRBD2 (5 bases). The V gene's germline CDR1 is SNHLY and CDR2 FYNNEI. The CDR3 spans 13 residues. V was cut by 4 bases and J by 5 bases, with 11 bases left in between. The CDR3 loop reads CASSVQRLETQYF. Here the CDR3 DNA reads TGTGCCAGCAGTGTTCAGCGGCTGGAGACCCAGTACTTC. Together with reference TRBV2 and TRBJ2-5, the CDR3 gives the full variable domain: EPEVTQTPSHQVTQMGQEVILRCVPISNHLYFYWYRQILGQKVEFLVSFYNNEISEKSEIFDDQFSVERPDGSNFTLKIRSTKLEDSAMYFCASSVQRLETQYFGPGTRLLVL.

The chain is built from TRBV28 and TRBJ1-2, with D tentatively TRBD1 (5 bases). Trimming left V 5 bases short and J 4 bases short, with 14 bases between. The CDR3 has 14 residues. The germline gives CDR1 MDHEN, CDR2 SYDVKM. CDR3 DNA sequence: TGTGCCAGCAGTCCTCCGACAGTTTCCTATGGCTACACCTTC. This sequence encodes CASSPPTVSYGYTF.

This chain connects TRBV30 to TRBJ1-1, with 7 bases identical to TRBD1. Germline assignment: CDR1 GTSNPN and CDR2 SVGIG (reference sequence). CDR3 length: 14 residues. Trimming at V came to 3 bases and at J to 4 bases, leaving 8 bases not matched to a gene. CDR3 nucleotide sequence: TGTGCCTGGAGCCCCCTACAGGGGTTCACTGAAGCTTTCTTT. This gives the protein CAWSPLQGFTEAFF.

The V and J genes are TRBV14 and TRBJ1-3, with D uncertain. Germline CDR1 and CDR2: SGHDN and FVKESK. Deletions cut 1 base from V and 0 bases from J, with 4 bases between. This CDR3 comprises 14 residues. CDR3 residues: CASSQVYSGNTIYF. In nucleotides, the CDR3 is TGTGCCAGCAGCCAAGTCTACTCTGGAAACACCATATATTTT.

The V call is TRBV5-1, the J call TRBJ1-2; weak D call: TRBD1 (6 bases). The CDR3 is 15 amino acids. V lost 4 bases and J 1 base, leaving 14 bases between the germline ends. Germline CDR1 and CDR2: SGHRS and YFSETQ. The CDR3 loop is CASSQNVQGNYGYTF. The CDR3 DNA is TGCGCCAGCAGCCAAAACGTACAGGGTAACTATGGCTACACCTTC.

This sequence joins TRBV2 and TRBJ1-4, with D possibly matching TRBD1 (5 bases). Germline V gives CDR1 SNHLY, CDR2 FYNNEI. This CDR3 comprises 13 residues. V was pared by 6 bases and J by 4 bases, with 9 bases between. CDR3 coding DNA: TGTGCCAGCAGGCAGGGTCTTAATGAAAAACTGTTTTTT. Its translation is CASRQGLNEKLFF.

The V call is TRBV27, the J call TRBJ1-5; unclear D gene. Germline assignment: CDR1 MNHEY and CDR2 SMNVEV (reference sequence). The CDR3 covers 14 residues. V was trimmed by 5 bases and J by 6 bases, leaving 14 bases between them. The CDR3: CASSGRGQAQPQHF. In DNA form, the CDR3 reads TGTGCCAGCAGTGGAAGAGGGCAGGCTCAGCCCCAGCATTTT.

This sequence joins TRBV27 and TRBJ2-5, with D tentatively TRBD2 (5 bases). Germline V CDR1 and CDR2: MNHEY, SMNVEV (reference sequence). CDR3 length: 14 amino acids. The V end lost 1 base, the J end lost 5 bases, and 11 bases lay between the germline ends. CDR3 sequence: CASSLLSGAETQYF. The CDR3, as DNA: TGTGCCAGCAGTTTATTGAGCGGAGCGGAGACCCAGTACTTC.

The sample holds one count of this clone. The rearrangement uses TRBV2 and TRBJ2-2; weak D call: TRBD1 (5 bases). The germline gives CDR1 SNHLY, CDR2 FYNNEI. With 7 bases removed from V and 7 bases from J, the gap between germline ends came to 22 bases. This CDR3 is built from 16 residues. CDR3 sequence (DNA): TGTGCCAGCACCCGCGAGACACAGGATATGAGCGGGGAGCTGTTTTTT. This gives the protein CASTRETQDMSGELFF.

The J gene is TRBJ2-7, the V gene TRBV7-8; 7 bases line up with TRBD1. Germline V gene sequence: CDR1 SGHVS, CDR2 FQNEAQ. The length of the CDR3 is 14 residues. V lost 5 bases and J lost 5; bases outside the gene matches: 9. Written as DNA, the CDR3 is TGTGCCAGCAGCGGCCCGAGACAGGGCCACGAGCAGTACTTC. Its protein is CASSGPRQGHEQYF.

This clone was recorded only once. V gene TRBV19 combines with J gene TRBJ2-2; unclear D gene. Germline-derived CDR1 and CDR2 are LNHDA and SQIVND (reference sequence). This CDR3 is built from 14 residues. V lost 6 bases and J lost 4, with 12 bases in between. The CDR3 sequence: CASRPPVSTGELFF. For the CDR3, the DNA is TGTGCCAGTAGGCCCCCGGTTAGCACCGGGGAGCTGTTTTTT.

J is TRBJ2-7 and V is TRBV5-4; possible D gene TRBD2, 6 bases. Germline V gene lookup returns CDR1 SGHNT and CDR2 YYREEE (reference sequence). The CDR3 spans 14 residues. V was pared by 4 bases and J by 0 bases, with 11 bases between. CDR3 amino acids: CASSGSGLSYEQYF. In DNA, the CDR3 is TGTGCCAGCAGCGGTTCGGGACTCTCCTACGAGCAGTACTTC.

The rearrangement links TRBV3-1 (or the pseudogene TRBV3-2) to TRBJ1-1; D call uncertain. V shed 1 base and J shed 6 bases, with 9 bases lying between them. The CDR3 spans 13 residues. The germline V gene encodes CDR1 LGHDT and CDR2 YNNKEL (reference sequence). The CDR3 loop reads CASSQGQIAEAFF. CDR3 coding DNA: TGTGCCAGCAGCCAAGGACAAATTGCTGAAGCTTTCTTT.

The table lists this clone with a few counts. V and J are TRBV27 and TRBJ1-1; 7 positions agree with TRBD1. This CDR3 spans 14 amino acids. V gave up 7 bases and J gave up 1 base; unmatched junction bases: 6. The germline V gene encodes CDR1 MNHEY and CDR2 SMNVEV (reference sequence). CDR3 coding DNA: TGTGCCAGCAATCGACAGGGACCGAACACTGAAGCTTTCTTT. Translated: CASNRQGPNTEAFF.

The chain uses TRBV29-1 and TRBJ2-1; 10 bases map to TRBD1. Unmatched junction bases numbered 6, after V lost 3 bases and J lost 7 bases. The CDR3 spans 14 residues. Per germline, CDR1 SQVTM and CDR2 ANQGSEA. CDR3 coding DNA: TGCAGCGTTGAGAGGACAGGGGGGTGGAATGAGCAGTTCTTC. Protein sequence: CSVERTGGWNEQFF.

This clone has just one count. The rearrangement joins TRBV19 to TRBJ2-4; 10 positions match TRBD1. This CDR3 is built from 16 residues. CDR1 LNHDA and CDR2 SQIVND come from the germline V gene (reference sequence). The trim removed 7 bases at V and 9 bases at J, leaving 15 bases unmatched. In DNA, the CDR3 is TGTGCCAGTACTCCCTTTGGGGGACAGGGGAGGGGCATTCAGTACTTC. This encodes CASTPFGGQGRGIQYF.

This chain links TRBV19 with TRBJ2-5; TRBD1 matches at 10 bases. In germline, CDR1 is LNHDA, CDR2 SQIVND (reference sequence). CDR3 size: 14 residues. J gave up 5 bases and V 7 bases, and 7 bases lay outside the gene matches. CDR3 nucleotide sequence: TGTGCCAGTAAGGACAGGGGGTTACGGGAGACCCAGTACTTC. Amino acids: CASKDRGLRETQYF.

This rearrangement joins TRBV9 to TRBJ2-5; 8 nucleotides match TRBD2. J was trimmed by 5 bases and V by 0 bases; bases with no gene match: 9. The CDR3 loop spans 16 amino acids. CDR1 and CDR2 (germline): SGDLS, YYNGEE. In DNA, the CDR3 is TGTGCCAGCAGCGTAGGAACGGGGGGGTACGTGGAGACCCAGTACTTC. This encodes CASSVGTGGYVETQYF. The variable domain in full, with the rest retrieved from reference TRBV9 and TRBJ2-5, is DSGVTQTPKHLITATGQRVTLRCSPRSGDLSVYWYQQSLDQGLQFLIQYYNGEERAKGNILERFSAQQFPDLHSELNLSSLELGDSALYFCASSVGTGGYVETQYFGPGTRLLVL.